This is a list of T cell receptor beta chains from one sample in a study of T cell responses to AZD1222 COVID-19 vaccine. Sequencing used immunoSEQ multiplex PCR; TCRdb keeps in-frame clones, though not all of them. The data show fewer than 150,000 clones, with around 90% seen just once and 5% to 7% held by the top ten. This sample comprised peripheral blood, obtained 28 days after the second AZD1222 dose. These receptors originate from an adult who received the AZD1222 COVID-19 vaccine. Each CDR3 is given with its conserved first and last residue. A D gene is named only where the DNA matches it firmly. Clone size is shown for a subset of rows, as once, few, many or a class of expanded clone.

>TRBJ2-1|TRBV6-5|TRBD2|NA
CASSYRRTSGNEQFF
>TRBJ2-7|TRBV6-5|NA|NA
CASSYSSRGYYEQYF
>TRBJ2-7|TRBV14|TRBD2|NA
CASSQMVGRTSGPVGYEQYF
>TRBJ1-2|TRBV7-2|NA|NA
CASSLLNSANYGYTF
>TRBJ1-6|TRBV21-1|NA|NA
CASSIMRPGRNSPLHF
>TRBJ2-4|TRBV5-4|TRBD2|NA
CASSFASGGGAKNIQYF
>TRBJ2-3|TRBV27|NA|NA
CASRLPLGSTDTQYF
>TRBJ1-2|TRBV5-5|NA|NA
CASTRAGAVSGYTF
>TRBJ1-3|TRBV19|NA|NA
CASSGSGNTIYF
>TRBJ2-5|TRBV24-1|NA|NA
CATSTAQGFQETQYF
>TRBJ1-2|TRBV30|NA|NA
CAWSGGSTVTRYGYTF
>TRBJ2-6|TRBV11-2|NA|NA
CASSAQGSGANVLTF
>TRBJ2-5|TRBV9|TRBD2|NA
CASSPGTSGSPQETQYF
>TRBJ1-3|TRBV30|NA|NA
CAWTRFGSAGVSGNTIYF
>TRBJ2-7|TRBV14|NA|NA
CASSQDLETEQYF
>TRBJ1-1|TRBV12-3/TRBV12-4|NA|NA
CASAQGLNTEAFF
>TRBJ2-1|TRBV18|NA|NA
CASSPTGDSYNEQFF
>TRBJ2-2|TRBV6-5|NA|NA
CASSSGNTGELFF
>TRBJ1-5|TRBV6-5|TRBD1|medium-sized
CASNTGDYQPQHF
>TRBJ2-7|TRBV2|TRBD2|NA
CASIGTSGRLYEQYF
>TRBJ2-7|TRBV2|TRBD1|NA
CASTQGVGYEQYF
>TRBJ2-3|TRBV27|NA|NA
CASSLSWADTQYF
>TRBJ1-4|TRBV9|TRBD1|NA
CASSVAWGGTGDEKLFF
>TRBJ2-7|TRBV6-2/TRBV6-3|NA|NA
CASSPLGSYEQYF
>TRBJ1-1|TRBV6-2/TRBV6-3|TRBD1|NA
CASSPGQGTEAFF
>TRBJ2-1|TRBV20-1|NA|NA
CSPTTQEQFF
>TRBJ1-1|TRBV2|NA|once
CASSVSSMILPEAFF
>TRBJ1-4|TRBV25-1|NA|NA
CASSESPGRSNEKLFF
>TRBJ1-1|TRBV19|NA|NA
CASSTWGNTEAFF
>TRBJ1-4|TRBV6-5|NA|NA
CASSSSGEKLFF
>TRBJ2-5|TRBV11-3|NA|NA
CASSPDGTRRRETQYF
>TRBJ1-1|TRBV6-6|NA|NA
CASSYSPLSLGEAFF
>TRBJ2-1|TRBV5-1|TRBD2|NA
CASSLTSGNLEQFF
>TRBJ2-7|TRBV4-2|NA|NA
CASSQDLFWAGVEQYF
>TRBJ1-2|TRBV10-1|NA|NA
CASSGSGPRNGYTF
>TRBJ1-5|TRBV5-5|NA|NA
CASSTRGDNQPQHF
>TRBJ1-1|TRBV19|NA|NA
CASSIVGLGTEAFF
>TRBJ1-2|TRBV7-9|NA|NA
CASSPRDNNNYGYTF
>TRBJ1-3|TRBV3-1/TRBV3-2|NA|NA
CASSQVGNTIYF
>TRBJ2-1|TRBV29-1|TRBD2|NA
CSVVLAGTYNEQFF
>TRBJ2-7|TRBV19|NA|NA
CASSIDPGGFYEQYF
>TRBJ1-3|TRBV5-1|TRBD1|NA
CASSQTGSGNTIYF
>TRBJ2-2|TRBV27|NA|NA
CASSWRGDTGELFF
>TRBJ1-4|TRBV5-1|NA|NA
CASSSNTRGEKLFF
>TRBJ1-1|TRBV30|NA|NA
CAWDPQGTEAFF
>TRBJ2-7|TRBV5-5|NA|NA
CASSLQGGGYEQYF
>TRBJ2-1|TRBV28|TRBD2|NA
CASSSFTSGGRNNEQFF
>TRBJ1-2|TRBV12-3/TRBV12-4|NA|few
CASGSGGEAGYTF
>TRBJ1-1|TRBV7-9|NA|once
CASSPRTGRSASPEAFF
>TRBJ1-5|TRBV19|NA|NA
CASRGSFGNQPQHF
>TRBJ2-7|TRBV7-9|NA|NA
CASSFNYEQYF
>TRBJ1-4|TRBV19|NA|NA
CASIWGGSNEKLFF
>TRBJ2-7|TRBV6-5|NA|NA
CASSFKGPSSYEQYF